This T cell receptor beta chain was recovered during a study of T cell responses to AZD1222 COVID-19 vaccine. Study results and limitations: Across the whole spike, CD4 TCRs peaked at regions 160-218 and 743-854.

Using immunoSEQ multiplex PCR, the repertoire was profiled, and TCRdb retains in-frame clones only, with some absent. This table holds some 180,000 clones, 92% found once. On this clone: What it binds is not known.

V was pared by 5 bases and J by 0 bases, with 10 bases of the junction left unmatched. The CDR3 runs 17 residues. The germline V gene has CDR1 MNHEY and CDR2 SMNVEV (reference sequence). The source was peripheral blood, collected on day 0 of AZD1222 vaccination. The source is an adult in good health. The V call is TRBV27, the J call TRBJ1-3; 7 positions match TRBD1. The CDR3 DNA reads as TGTGCCAGCAGTCCCTGGGACAGAGGTTACTCTGGAAACACCATATATTTT. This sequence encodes CASSPWDRGYSGNTIYF.